Listed below are T cell receptor beta chains from one sample, sequenced in a study of post-analysis software for immune sequencing data. In TCRdb, the PCR reads were re-called with MiXCR into one record per CDR3 protein. The data show 380,000 or so distinct CDR3 sequences, about a third seen once. Sequencing was done on a sample of blood. Receptors originate from a girl between 5 and 17 years old with multiple sclerosis. Each CDR3 is given with its conserved first and last residue. The D gene is left open where the match is weak. Size is omitted from some rows. Given values are once, few, many or a class for expanded clones.

clone_size j_call cdr3_length d_call v_call cdr3_nt cdr3_aa
few TRBJ2-1 16 TRBD2 TRBV12-3/TRBV12-4 TGTGCCAGCAGTCCCTGGACTAGCGGTACCTACAATGAGCAGTTCTTC CASSPWTSGTYNEQFF
- TRBJ1-6 15 TRBD1 TRBV6-5 TGTGCCGGCAGTCCCGTCTGGGACAGGGAATCACCCCTCCACTTT CAGSPVWDRESPLHF
few TRBJ2-7 15 TRBD1 TRBV7-2 TGTGCCAGCAGCTTTACCGGGACAGGAGGCGACGAGCAGTACTTC CASSFTGTGGDEQYF
many TRBJ1-1 13 - TRBV4-3 TGCGCCAGCAGCCGAACAGGAGAACCTGAAGCTTTCTTT CASSRTGEPEAFF
once TRBJ1-6 14 TRBD1 TRBV7-2 TGTGCCAGCAGCTTAACAGGGGGCCCTTCACCCCTCCACTTT CASSLTGGPSPLHF
few TRBJ1-2 14 TRBD1 TRBV15 TGTGCCACCAGCAGAGATCACACAGGGGAGGGCTACACCTTC CATSRDHTGEGYTF
- TRBJ1-2 14 TRBD1 TRBV3-1 TGTGCCAGCAGCCGAGCCGGGACAGACTATGGCTACACCTTC CASSRAGTDYGYTF
- TRBJ1-1 14 TRBD1 TRBV5-6 TGTGCCAGCAGCTTTGGGGACAGGGTTCGCCCGGCTTTCTTT CASSFGDRVRPAFF
- TRBJ2-3 18 TRBD2 TRBV5-5 TGTGCCAGCAGCCCGGCCCCCCGGGGCGGGGGGCCGGGGAATACGCAGTATTTT CASSPAPRGGGPGNTQYF
- TRBJ2-5 15 TRBD2 TRBV5-1 TGCGCCAGCACTCCTATAAGCGGGGTAGGAGAGACCCAGTACTTC CASTPISGVGETQYF
- TRBJ2-4 15 - TRBV11-2 TGTGCCAGCAGCTTATTAAAGGGGCAAATGAACATTCAGTACTTC CASSLLKGQMNIQYF
- TRBJ1-2 16 TRBD1 TRBV12-3/TRBV12-4 TGTGCCAGCAGTTTAAGGCGGGACAGGGGAGTCTATGGCTACACCTTC CASSLRRDRGVYGYTF
- TRBJ2-1 17 - TRBV4-1 TGCGCCAGCAGCCAAGGTATTGGGGGTCGCTCCTACAATGAGCAGTTCTTC CASSQGIGGRSYNEQFF
- TRBJ1-1 15 TRBD1 TRBV11-2 TGTGCCAGCAGCCGGCCGGGGACAGCGAACACTGAAGCTTTCTTT CASSRPGTANTEAFF
- TRBJ1-2 16 - TRBV3-1 TGTGCCAGCAGCCAAGCGGTCCTCCAGGACTCCTATGGCTACACCTTC CASSQAVLQDSYGYTF
few TRBJ1-5 15 TRBD1 TRBV10-2 TGCGCGAGCAGAGGGGACAGGGGAGGCAATCAGCCCCAGCATTTT CASRGDRGGNQPQHF
- TRBJ1-2 14 - TRBV5-5 TGTGCCAGCAGCTCCGACAGGCTCAACTATGGCTACACCTTC CASSSDRLNYGYTF
- TRBJ2-1 16 - TRBV11-2 TGTGCCAGCAGCTTAGGCCCCCAGCGGGCCTACAATGAGCAGTTCTTC CASSLGPQRAYNEQFF
once TRBJ2-3 16 - TRBV12-3/TRBV12-4 TGTGCCAGCAGTTTCCAGGGTGAGGGCGCCGCAGATACGCAGTATTTT CASSFQGEGAADTQYF
few TRBJ2-7 11 - TRBV6-2/TRBV6-3 TGTGCCAGCAGTGGAGTAAACGAGCAGTACTTC CASSGVNEQYF
few TRBJ1-5 14 TRBD1 TRBV20-1 TGCAGTGCTTCTCGACAGGGGTCCGATCAGCCCCAGCATTTT CSASRQGSDQPQHF
- TRBJ1-1 14 - TRBV10-3 TGTGCCATCAGTTCAAGGGGGGAAGGCACTGAAGCTTTCTTT CAISSRGEGTEAFF
few TRBJ2-3 13 TRBD1 TRBV5-1 TGCGCCAGCAGCTACGACAGGGCGGATACGCAGTATTTT CASSYDRADTQYF
once TRBJ1-4 16 - TRBV15 TGTGCCACCAGCAGAGTGTTGGGGTCAACTAATGAAAAACTGTTTTTT CATSRVLGSTNEKLFF
- TRBJ2-3 17 TRBD2 TRBV11-2 TGTGCCACCAAAACTAGCGGGGGCGTTCTGGGCACAGATACGCAGTATTTT CATKTSGGVLGTDTQYF
few TRBJ2-7 14 - TRBV5-1 TGCGCCAGCAGCTGGGAAGGGGGTGAGGACGAGCAGTACTTC CASSWEGGEDEQYF
few TRBJ2-5 12 - TRBV6-2/TRBV6-3 TGTGCAACCGGCGAAAGGGAAGAGACCCAGTACTTC CATGEREETQYF
- TRBJ2-7 15 - TRBV3-1 TGTGCCAGCAGCCAAGGGCGGACGACGCTATACGAGCAGTACTTC CASSQGRTTLYEQYF
- TRBJ2-3 15 - TRBV7-3 TGTGCCAGCAGCTTGATGGGGGGGCCAGGGTATACGCAGTATTTT CASSLMGGPGYTQYF
- TRBJ2-7 15 TRBD1 TRBV7-3 TGTGCCAGCAGTCCCGGTGGGACAGGAGGCTACGAGCAGTACTTC CASSPGGTGGYEQYF
- TRBJ1-1 15 TRBD1 TRBV12-3/TRBV12-4 TGTGCCAGCAGGCGGGACAGGGGGTGGAACACTGAAGCTTTCTTT CASRRDRGWNTEAFF
- TRBJ2-4 18 TRBD2 TRBV4-1 TGCGCCAGCAGCCAGGGACTAGCGGGGGGGATAGCCAAAAACATTCAGTACTTC CASSQGLAGGIAKNIQYF
- TRBJ1-2 16 TRBD1 TRBV14 TGTGCCAGCAGCCCCAGGGACAGGGGGCGCGACTATGGCTACACCTTC CASSPRDRGRDYGYTF
- TRBJ2-5 12 - TRBV20-1 TGCAGTGCTAAGACAGGAAGGGAGACCCAGTACTTC CSAKTGRETQYF
few TRBJ2-5 13 - TRBV7-9 TGTGCCAGCAGCCACGGTTTGGTCGAGACCCAGTACTTC CASSHGLVETQYF
- TRBJ2-4 15 TRBD1 TRBV7-2 TGTGCCAGCAGCCCTCGGACAGGGGTGGGCAACATTCAGTACTTC CASSPRTGVGNIQYF
few TRBJ2-5 16 TRBD2 TRBV5-1 TGCGCCAGCAGCTCGGAGGGACTAGCAAAACAGGAGACCCAGTACTTC CASSSEGLAKQETQYF
many TRBJ1-2 15 - TRBV3-1 TGTGCCAGCAGCCAAGACCAGGGACGGGGCTATGGCTACACCTTC CASSQDQGRGYGYTF
few TRBJ2-5 14 - TRBV7-2 TGTGCCAGCAGCCCAACCCCCCGGGGGGAGACCCAGTACTTC CASSPTPRGETQYF
few TRBJ2-2 16 TRBD1 TRBV24-1 TGTGCCACCAGTGATTTCGGGACAGGGGTCACCGGGGAGCTGTTTTTT CATSDFGTGVTGELFF
once TRBJ2-1 14 - TRBV4-1 TGCGCCAGCAGCCAACCCAGGGAGGGGGAGACCCAGTTCTTC CASSQPREGETQFF
many TRBJ1-4 15 - TRBV12-3/TRBV12-4 TGTGCCAGCAGTTTGGAGGGAACGGGATATGAAAAACTGTTTTTT CASSLEGTGYEKLFF
- TRBJ2-2 15 - TRBV7-3 TGTGCCAGCAGCTTTAGTAGCGCGAACACCGGGGAGCTGTTTTTT CASSFSSANTGELFF
- TRBJ2-5 17 - TRBV3-1 TGTGCCAGCAGCCAAGAACCGACGGTAAACCCCCAAGAGACCCAGTACTTC CASSQEPTVNPQETQYF
- TRBJ2-5 15 TRBD1 TRBV15 TGTGCCACCAGCACCAGACCGGGACAGCAAGAGACCCAGTACTTC CATSTRPGQQETQYF
- TRBJ2-5 13 - TRBV10-3 TGTGCCATCAGTCCCTATCCAGAGGAGACCCAGTACTTC CAISPYPEETQYF
- TRBJ1-1 17 TRBD1 TRBV5-4 TGTGCCAGCAGCCCCCGGAAGGGGGCTTCCTCGTCCCCTGAAGCTTTCTTT CASSPRKGASSSPEAFF
few TRBJ2-7 14 - TRBV2 TGTGCCAGCAAGCGGTCCGGGCCTAGCTACGAGCAGTACTTC CASKRSGPSYEQYF
few TRBJ2-3 13 - TRBV29-1 TGCAGCGTGCGGACAAACATCACAGATACGCAGTATTTT CSVRTNITDTQYF
few TRBJ2-3 16 - TRBV7-9 TGTGCCAGCAGCCTCATCCGGGTAAGGGGCACAGATACGCAGTATTTT CASSLIRVRGTDTQYF
- TRBJ2-5 13 - TRBV5-1 TGCGCCAGCAGCCGCGCCCAGCAAGAGACCCAGTACTTC CASSRAQQETQYF
few TRBJ2-3 15 - TRBV5-1 TGCGCCAGCAGCTTGGAACTGGCTAGCACAGATACACAGTATTTT CASSLELASTDTQYF
- TRBJ2-5 13 - TRBV18 TGTGCCAGCTCACCGACTGACTCAGAGACCCAGTACTTC CASSPTDSETQYF
- TRBJ2-5 13 TRBD2 TRBV28 TGTGCCAGCGGGCTAGCGGGGGGAGAGACCCAGTACTTC CASGLAGGETQYF
few TRBJ2-1 15 - TRBV4-1 TGCGCCAGCAGCCCGGGGAAGAACTCCTACAATGAGCAGTTCTTC CASSPGKNSYNEQFF